This paragraph covers one T cell receptor (beta chain) sequence. Its antigen is not identified. This sample is drawn from a study of cytomegalovirus exposure and HLA in healthy donors. Study at large: Previous work identified roughly 120 million unique TCR beta sequences from roughly 180 million T cells. Study-wide results and limits: Specificity for CMV antigens was confirmed in vitro for a few of the CMV-associated chains.

Primers included in the PCR were 60 Vbeta and 13 Jbeta primers. Sequenced by immunoSEQ multiplex PCR; TCRdb stores in-frame clones only, minus some. The data hold 150,000 to 200,000 clones, with roughly four fifths observed a single time. Trimming removed 4 bases at V and 5 bases at J, with 14 bases between. The V gene's germline CDR1 is LNHDA and CDR2 SQIVND (reference sequence). The CDR3 runs 14 residues. Sequenced input: PBMCs. The chain combines TRBV19 with TRBJ1-1; maybe TRBD1 (6 bases). The TCR sequence derives from a man in his forties or fifties in good health and CMV-seronegative. CDR3 nucleotide sequence: TGTGCCAGTAGTACCCTGGGGGCGAGAACTGAAGCTTTCTTT. This gives the protein CASSTLGARTEAFF.